This T cell receptor beta chain was obtained from a study of blood T cells in healthy people across ages. A word on this clonotype: What it binds is unknown.

Isolated per sample were at least 6.5 million PBMCs. A sample-barcoded 5' primer and a J-beta primer mix were used in a second PCR of about 7 to 12 cycles. Every individual sample yielded 2.5 million or more paired-end reads (each containing CDR3). MiXCR, run by TCRdb on the 5' RACE reads, gives a single entry per CDR3 protein. The profile shows approximately 1,100,000 distinct CDR3 sequences, around 43% of them singletons. CDR3 size: 13 residues. V lost 0 bases to trimming and J lost 1 base, with 6 bases between them. Germline CDR1 reads DFQATT; CDR2 reads SNEGSKA (reference sequence). Study results and caveats: When set beside aged donors, long-lived donors presented more naive CD4+ cells and higher diversity.

The origin of this receptor is a woman aged 55-70 years in good health. The rearrangement links TRBV20-1 to TRBJ1-1, with D uncertain. The sample was blood. In DNA form, the CDR3 reads TGCAGTGCTAGAGATACGCGGAACACTGAAGCTTTCTTT. This gives the protein CSARDTRNTEAFF.